This T cell receptor (beta chain) stems from a study of T-cell memory formation after mild COVID-19. Overall study: TCR clusters mostly belonged to single donors.

General observations from the study: The CD4+ clones that contracted clustered mainly within CM and EM, and the CD8+ clones concentrated in EMRA.

There are a few counts of this clonotype. Its target is unknown. This CDR3 region has 13 residues. V lost 8 bases to trimming and J lost 1 base, with 9 bases between them. Via MiXCR, TCRdb re-called the 5' RACE reads, giving one row per CDR3 protein. The sample yields some 50,000 distinct CDR3 sequences, roughly 27% seen once. The TCR was taken from a young man who had mild COVID-19 (a few samples of this study predate the infection). Cell type and time point are not known. The chain recombines TRBV12-3 or TRBV12-4 with TRBJ1-5, with D uncertain. Sequencing was carried out using PBMCs or a T cell subset sorted from them (not recorded which). CDR3 coding DNA: TGTGCCAGCTCGAAAGAGAGCAATCAGCCCCAGCATTTT. Its protein is CASSKESNQPQHF.